Listed here are 5 T cell receptor beta chains from one sample, sequenced in a study of T cell changes during pregnancy in multiple sclerosis. Repertoires were generated with immunoSEQ multiplex PCR, while TCRdb's copy carries only in-frame clones and drops some. The sample contains fewer than 90,000 clones, around 94% of which appear only once. This sample comprised peripheral blood, obtained after pregnancy. Receptor source: a female donor in good health, enrolled as a control in a pregnancy study.

A remark on this clone: At one of its ends the junction is not consistent with the germline gene, which may arise from a read error. This chain links TRBV27 with TRBJ2-7; the match to TRBD1 covers 7 bases. There are 13 residues in the CDR3. Germline lookup yields CDR1 MNHEY and CDR2 SMNVEV (reference sequence). The CDR3, as DNA: TGTGCCAGCAGTTTATCACCGACAGGGCGGCTAAACTTC. Protein sequence: CASSLSPTGRLNF.

The genes are TRBV30 and TRBJ2-1, with 8 bases identical to TRBD2. The CDR3 consists of 13 residues. Germline V gene data show CDR1 as GTSNPN and CDR2 as SVGIG (reference sequence). V lost 4 bases to trimming and J lost 5 bases; unmatched junction nucleotides: 4. The CDR3 DNA reads as TGTGCCTGGACCCGCGGGGGGAACAATGAGCAGTTCTTC. It yields the protein CAWTRGGNNEQFF.

The sample holds one count of this clone. The chain joins TRBV29-1 to TRBJ1-5; possibly TRBD1 for D (5 bases). The CDR3 spans 13 residues. Germline values: CDR1 SQVTM, CDR2 ANQGSEA. The V end lost 6 bases, the J end lost 5 bases, and 14 bases lay between the germline ends. Here the CDR3 reads CSVSLAGDQPQHF. The DNA for the CDR3 is TGCAGCGTGAGTCTTGCGGGGGATCAGCCCCAGCATTTT.

This chain connects TRBV19 to TRBJ2-1; 8 nucleotides match TRBD2. There are 17 residues in the CDR3. With 5 bases clipped from V and 7 bases from J, the junction kept 16 bases outside the gene matches. CDR1 is LNHDA, CDR2 SQIVND, per germline (reference sequence). The CDR3 coding sequence is TGTGCCAGTAGTTTCTCTTTGAGCGGGAGAATAATGAATGAGCAGTTCTTC. It translates to CASSFSLSGRIMNEQFF. Combining the CDR3 with reference TRBV19 and TRBJ2-1 gives the whole variable domain DGGITQSPKYLFRKEGQNVTLSCEQNLNHDAMYWYRQDPGQGLRLIYYSQIVNDFQKGDIAEGYSVSREKKESFPLTVTSAQKNPTAFYLCASSFSLSGRIMNEQFFGPGTRLTVL.

V is TRBV25-1 and J is TRBJ2-5; D possibly corresponds to TRBD2 (6 bases). Germline V lookup: CDR1 MGHDK, CDR2 SYGVNS. The CDR3 has 17 residues. V was clipped by 2 bases and J by 2 bases, with 18 bases between them. The CDR3 sequence: CASSESRLARNQETQYF. The DNA for the CDR3 is TGTGCCAGCAGTGAAAGCAGGCTAGCGAGGAATCAAGAGACCCAGTACTTC.